This T cell receptor beta chain was documented in a study of beta chain features in type 1 diabetes. Overall study findings and caveats: Shortening that was moderate but significant affected the TCRB CDR3s of Type 1 diabetes patients in all four CD4+ subsets.

The sequenced template was cDNA made from the entire isolated RNA. Assay used: immunoSEQ multiplex PCR; TCRdb lists only in-frame clones, some missing. The table shows nearly 700,000 clones, with about an eighth occurring only once. A few counts support this clone. Its matching antigen is unknown. The germline V gene has CDR1 SEHNR and CDR2 FQNEAQ (reference sequence). CDR3 length: 17 amino acids. Between the trimmed V and J ends, which lost 5 bases and 6 bases, there was a span of 22 bases. Sample: naive CD4+ T cells from blood. This receptor was identified in a man aged 18 to 30 with type 1 diabetes. This chain connects TRBV7-9 to TRBJ1-4, with D unresolved. This CDR3 reads CASSPGSRSNQDEKLFF. The CDR3 DNA sequence: TGTGCCAGCAGCCCCGGCTCCCGATCAAACCAAGATGAAAAACTGTTTTTT.